The rows below give T cell receptor beta chains drawn from one sample of a study of beta chain features in type 1 diabetes. Generated by immunoSEQ multiplex PCR, the TCRdb table keeps only in-frame clones and is missing some. The sample includes around 340,000 clones, 9.3% of them seen just once. Source material: central memory CD4+ T cells from blood. The receptors were sampled from a man aged 30-40 years with type 1 diabetes. The CDR3 runs from the conserved cysteine through the conserved F or W. The order of the fields is J gene, V gene, clone size, D gene, CDR3 protein, CDR3 DNA. A D gene is named only where the DNA matches it firmly. Clone size is not always given. Where it is, it says once, few, many or a class for expanded clones.

TRBJ2-5	TRBV15	NA	NA	CATSRDPAGTPETQYF	TGTGCCACCAGCAGAGATCCGGCCGGGACCCCAGAGACCCAGTACTTC
TRBJ2-5	TRBV19	few	NA	CASSIVGEETQYF	TGTGCCAGTAGTATAGTAGGGGAAGAGACCCAGTACTTC
TRBJ1-6	TRBV6-5	few	NA	CASRPDASNSPLHF	TGTGCCAGCAGGCCCGACGCAAGCAATTCACCCCTCCACTTT
TRBJ1-2	TRBV18	NA	NA	CASSPLQGDSYTF	TGTGCCAGCTCACCATTACAGGGCGATAGCTACACCTTC
TRBJ1-2	TRBV28	few	NA	CASSFGIWNYTF	TGTGCCAGCAGTTTCGGGATCTGGAACTACACCTTC
TRBJ2-7	TRBV28	NA	TRBD1	CASSPDRVTYEQYF	TGTGCCAGCAGCCCGGACAGGGTAACCTACGAGCAGTACTTC
TRBJ2-7	TRBV28	few	TRBD1	CASSFLGQGGNEQYF	TGTGCCAGCAGTTTCTTGGGACAGGGAGGAAACGAGCAGTACTTC
TRBJ1-2	TRBV18	NA	NA	CASSPRPGDGYTF	TGTGCCAGCTCACCACGGCCAGGGGACGGCTACACCTTC
TRBJ2-3	TRBV5-6	NA	TRBD2	CASSLLAGGSTDTQYF	TGTGCCAGCAGCTTACTCGCGGGGGGGAGCACAGATACGCAGTATTTT
TRBJ2-3	TRBV9	NA	TRBD1	CASSVGSGTGYSTDTQYF	TGTGCCAGCAGCGTAGGTTCCGGGACAGGGTATAGCACAGATACGCAGTATTTT
TRBJ2-2	TRBV5-1	few	TRBD2	CASSLLVGTTNTGELFF	TGCGCCAGCAGCTTGTTAGTTGGGACTACGAACACCGGGGAGCTGTTTTTT
TRBJ2-1	TRBV6-4	NA	TRBD2	CASSDSGGANNEQFF	TGTGCCAGCAGTGACAGCGGGGGGGCCAACAATGAGCAGTTCTTC
TRBJ1-1	TRBV30	few	NA	CAWSEGGNTEAFF	TGTGCCTGGAGTGAAGGCGGGAACACTGAAGCTTTCTTT
TRBJ2-5	TRBV7-7	NA	TRBD1	CASSTGQGGQETQYF	TGTGCCAGCAGCACCGGACAGGGCGGGCAAGAGACCCAGTACTTC
TRBJ2-3	TRBV5-1	few	TRBD1	CASSLEGTGVHTQYF	TGCGCCAGCAGCTTGGAGGGGACAGGGGTCCATACGCAGTATTTT
TRBJ1-5	TRBV10-1	NA	NA	CASYREGGSNQPQHF	TGCGCCAGTTACAGGGAAGGGGGAAGCAATCAGCCCCAGCATTTT
TRBJ2-5	TRBV18	NA	NA	CASSPSGNGETQYF	TGTGCCAGCTCACCATCCGGCAACGGGGAGACCCAGTACTTC
TRBJ1-1	TRBV4-1	NA	NA	CASSQDWADGLNTEAFF	TGCGCCAGCAGCCAAGATTGGGCGGACGGCCTGAACACTGAAGCTTTCTTT
TRBJ2-7	TRBV11-2	NA	NA	CASRSGIGGHEQYF	TGTGCCAGCAGGTCCGGTATCGGGGGCCACGAGCAGTACTTC
TRBJ1-1	TRBV6-1	NA	TRBD1	CASTEDRLNTEAFF	TGTGCCAGCACCGAGGACAGGTTGAACACTGAAGCTTTCTTT
TRBJ2-1	TRBV12-5	many	NA	CASGLERGLGNEQFF	TGTGCTAGTGGTTTGGAACGGGGGCTGGGGAATGAGCAGTTCTTC
TRBJ2-5	TRBV18	NA	NA	CASSPPIFSGDSAAETQYF	TGTGCCAGCTCACCACCGATTTTCTCTGGCGATAGCGCGGCAGAGACCCAGTACTTC
TRBJ1-3	TRBV10-3	few	NA	CAISGPGRHGNTIYF	TGTGCCATCAGTGGGCCCGGGAGACATGGAAACACCATATATTTT
TRBJ1-1	TRBV28	few	TRBD1	CASRSHRGLNTEAFF	TGTGCCAGCAGGTCGCACAGGGGTTTGAACACTGAAGCTTTCTTT
TRBJ2-7	TRBV5-4	NA	NA	CASSLQDRYPYEQYF	TGTGCCAGCAGCTTACAGGACAGATACCCCTACGAGCAGTACTTC
TRBJ1-1	TRBV9	few	NA	CASSVGRNTEAFF	TGTGCCAGCAGCGTAGGTCGGAACACTGAAGCTTTCTTT
TRBJ1-1	TRBV29-1	few	NA	CSVNRRAGTEAFF	TGCAGCGTTAACCGAAGGGCGGGCACTGAAGCTTTCTTT
TRBJ1-1	TRBV7-2	few	TRBD1	CASSLQGGGTEAFF	TGTGCCAGCAGCTTACAGGGGGGCGGCACTGAAGCTTTCTTT
TRBJ2-7	TRBV5-1	NA	NA	CASSRDGSYEQYF	TGCGCCAGCAGCCGGGACGGCTCCTACGAGCAGTACTTC
TRBJ2-1	TRBV5-1	NA	NA	CASSKTSGPSYNEQFF	TGCGCCAGCAGCAAGACGAGCGGACCTTCCTACAATGAGCAGTTCTTC
TRBJ2-7	TRBV6-5	few	TRBD1	CASSSGQGDGEQYF	TGTGCCAGCAGTTCTGGACAGGGGGATGGGGAGCAGTACTTC
TRBJ2-5	TRBV18	NA	NA	CASSPILQGETQYF	TGTGCCAGCTCACCAATTCTCCAGGGAGAGACCCAGTACTTC
TRBJ1-5	TRBV4-3	few	NA	CASSQEVGNQPQHF	TGCGCCAGCAGCCAAGAGGTGGGGAATCAGCCCCAGCATTTT
TRBJ2-3	TRBV5-1	many	TRBD2	CASSFGGGTDTQYF	TGCGCCAGCAGCTTTGGCGGGGGAACAGATACGCAGTATTTT
TRBJ2-6	TRBV4-3	NA	NA	CASSQESLSGANVLTF	TGCGCCAGCAGCCAAGAGAGCCTTTCTGGGGCCAACGTCCTGACTTTC
TRBJ1-1	TRBV5-1	NA	NA	CASSLVAAGEAFF	TGCGCCAGCAGCTTGGTCGCGGCCGGTGAAGCTTTCTTT
TRBJ1-6	TRBV2	NA	TRBD1	CASSLQGAGNSPLHF	TGTGCCAGCAGTCTACAGGGGGCTGGGAATTCACCCCTCCACTTT
TRBJ2-7	TRBV11-2	few	TRBD1	CASSSRTGFEQYF	TGTGCCAGCAGCTCCCGGACAGGGTTTGAGCAGTACTTC
TRBJ2-4	TRBV14	few	TRBD1	CASSHPQGTSAKNIQYF	TGTGCCAGCAGCCACCCACAGGGGACGTCCGCCAAAAACATTCAGTACTTC
TRBJ2-2	TRBV10-1	NA	TRBD1	CASRDRGNTGELFF	TGCGCCAGCCGGGACAGGGGGAACACCGGGGAGCTGTTTTTT
TRBJ1-2	TRBV18	few	NA	CASSPPGKSSYTF	TGTGCCAGCTCACCACCGGGGAAGTCGAGCTACACCTTC